This T cell receptor beta chain was recorded in a study of CD4 T cells in relation to SARS-CoV-2 and coronaviruses. Study outcomes and limitations: Pre-pandemic and post-infection samples never came from the same donor. Monoreactive clones expanded significantly more to SARS-CoV-2 than crossreactive clones did.

Unexposed donor CD4+ T cells date from about 2010-2019, before the COVID-19 pandemic. CD4 enrichment then naive enrichment separated naive from memory CD4+ cells. Naive and memory CD4+ T cell DNA was deep-sequenced without culture. The repertoire was sequenced with immunoSEQ multiplex PCR; TCRdb's copy has only in-frame clones and lacks some. Among tens of thousands of clones, less than 95% were seen once, and the ten largest hold approximately 0.15%. The CDR3 has 16 amino acids. CDR1 and CDR2 from the germline V gene are MDHEN and SYDVKM. Trimming took 1 base from V and 0 from J, leaving 13 bases between them. As to this clone: What it binds is unknown.

This clonotype was sampled from a human donor in good health. This chain connects TRBV28 to TRBJ2-7, with D possibly being TRBD2 (6 bases). The sequenced sample consisted of naive CD4+ T cells from PBMCs. Described subset: naive CD4+ T cells isolated by negative enrichment. The CDR3 nucleotides read TGTGCCAGCAGTTTATCAGCTAGCGAAAGCTCCTACGAGCAGTACTTC. It encodes CASSLSASESSYEQYF. The full variable domain, with the rest looked up from reference TRBV28 and TRBJ2-7, is DVKVTQSSRYLVKRTGEKVFLECVQDMDHENMFWYRQDPGLGLRLIYFSYDVKMKEKGDIPEGYSVSREKKERFSLILESASTNQTSMYLCASSLSASESSYEQYFGPGTRLTVT.